This TCR beta chain was found in a study of T cell repertoires in cytomegalovirus infection. Study information: Selection of CMV epitopes for the study included recently identified HLA-C-restricted and well-studied HLA-B-restricted ones. It was the public TCR beta signatures that indicated both CMV infection and matching HLA type.

The table lists this clonotype with a few counts. No antigen is known for it. Overall study findings and caveats: Clonotype analysis showed dominance of the ex vivo response by HLA-C-restricted CMV-specific TCR beta clonotypes. The cumulative frequency of public TCR beta families identified carriers of CMV plus the relevant HLA.

TCRdb used MiXCR to reprocess the reads, holding one entry per CDR3 protein. The table has hundreds of thousands of distinct CDR3 sequences, 30% to 35% seen once. From germline, CDR1 is SEHNR and CDR2 FQNEAQ (reference sequence). V was pared by 5 bases and J by 1 base, with 12 bases between. The CDR3 has 16 residues. The sample here was cultured PBMCs, taken from culture after CMV antigen stimulation. The TCR sequence derives from a human donor in good health (CMV status not recorded). Some clones in this sample may be carry-over from other donors' samples. The chain carries TRBV7-9 and TRBJ2-6; TRBD2 is a possible D gene (5 bases). CDR3 residues: CASSQWPGSGANVLTF. The CDR3 region has the DNA TGTGCCAGCAGCCAATGGCCGGGATCTGGGGCCAACGTCCTGACTTTC.